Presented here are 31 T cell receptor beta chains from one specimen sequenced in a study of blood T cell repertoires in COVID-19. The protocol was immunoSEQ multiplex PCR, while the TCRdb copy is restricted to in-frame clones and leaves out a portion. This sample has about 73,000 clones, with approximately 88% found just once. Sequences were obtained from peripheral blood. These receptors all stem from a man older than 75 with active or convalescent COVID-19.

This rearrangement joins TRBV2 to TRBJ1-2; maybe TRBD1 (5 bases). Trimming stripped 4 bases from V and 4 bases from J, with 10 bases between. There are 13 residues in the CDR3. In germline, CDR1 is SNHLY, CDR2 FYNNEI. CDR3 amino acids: CASSAQGLYGYTF. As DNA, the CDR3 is TGTGCCAGCAGTGCCCAGGGTCTCTATGGCTACACCTTC.

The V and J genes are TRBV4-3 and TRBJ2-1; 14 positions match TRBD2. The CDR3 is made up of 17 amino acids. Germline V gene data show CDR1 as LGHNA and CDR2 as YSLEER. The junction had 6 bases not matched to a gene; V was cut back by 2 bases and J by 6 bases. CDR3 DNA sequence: TGCGCCAGCAGCCAATATTACGGGACTAGCGGGAGCAATGAGCAGTTCTTC. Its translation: CASSQYYGTSGSNEQFF.

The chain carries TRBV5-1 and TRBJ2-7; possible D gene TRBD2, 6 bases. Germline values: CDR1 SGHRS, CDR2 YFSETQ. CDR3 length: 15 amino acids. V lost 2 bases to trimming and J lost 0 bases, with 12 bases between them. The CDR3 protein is CASSFGTGVSYEQYF. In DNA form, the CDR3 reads TGCGCCAGCAGCTTTGGTACGGGAGTCTCCTACGAGCAGTACTTC.

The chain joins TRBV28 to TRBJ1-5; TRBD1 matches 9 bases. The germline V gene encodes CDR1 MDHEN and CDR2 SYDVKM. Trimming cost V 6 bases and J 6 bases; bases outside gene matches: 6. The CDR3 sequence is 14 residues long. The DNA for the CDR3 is TGTGCCAGCAGGGGGACAGGGTGGGTTCAGCCCCAGCATTTT. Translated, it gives CASRGTGWVQPQHF.

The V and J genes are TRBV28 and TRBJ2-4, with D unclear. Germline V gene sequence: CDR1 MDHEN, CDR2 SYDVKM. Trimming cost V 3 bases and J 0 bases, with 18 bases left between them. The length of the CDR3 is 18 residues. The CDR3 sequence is CASSFKPTHILAKNIQYF. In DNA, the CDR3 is TGTGCCAGCAGTTTCAAACCAACCCACATTCTAGCCAAAAACATTCAGTACTTC.

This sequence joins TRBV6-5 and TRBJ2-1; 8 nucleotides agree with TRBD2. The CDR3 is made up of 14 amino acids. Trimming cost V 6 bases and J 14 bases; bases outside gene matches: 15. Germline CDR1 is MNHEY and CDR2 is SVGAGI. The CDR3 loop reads CASRPRRGDPGEFF. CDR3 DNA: TGTGCCAGCAGGCCCCGGCGGGGGGACCCGGGCGAGTTCTTC.

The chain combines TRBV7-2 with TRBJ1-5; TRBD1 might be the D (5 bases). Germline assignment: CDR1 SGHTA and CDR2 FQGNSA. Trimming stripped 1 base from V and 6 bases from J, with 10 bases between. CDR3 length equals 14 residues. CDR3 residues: CASSLVDNRQPQHF. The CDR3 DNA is TGTGCCAGCAGCTTAGTGGACAATCGTCAGCCCCAGCATTTT.

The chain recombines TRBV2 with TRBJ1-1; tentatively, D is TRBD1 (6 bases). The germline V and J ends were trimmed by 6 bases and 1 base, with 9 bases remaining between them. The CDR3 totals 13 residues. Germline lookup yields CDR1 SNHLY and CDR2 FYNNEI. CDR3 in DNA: TGTGCCAGCAGCGGACAGCAGAACACTGAAGCTTTCTTT. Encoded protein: CASSGQQNTEAFF.

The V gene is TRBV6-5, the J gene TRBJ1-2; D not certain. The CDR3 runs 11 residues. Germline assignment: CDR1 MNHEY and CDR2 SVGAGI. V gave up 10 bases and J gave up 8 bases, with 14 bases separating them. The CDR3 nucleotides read TGTGCCACACGTAGAGGGTTAGGCTACACCTTC. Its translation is CATRRGLGYTF.

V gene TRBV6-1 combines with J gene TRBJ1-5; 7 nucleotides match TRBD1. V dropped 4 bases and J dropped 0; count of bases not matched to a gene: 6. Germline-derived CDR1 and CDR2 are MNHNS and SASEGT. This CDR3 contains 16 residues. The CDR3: CASSGDRGYSNQPQHF. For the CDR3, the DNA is TGTGCCAGCAGTGGGGACAGAGGATATAGCAATCAGCCCCAGCATTTT.

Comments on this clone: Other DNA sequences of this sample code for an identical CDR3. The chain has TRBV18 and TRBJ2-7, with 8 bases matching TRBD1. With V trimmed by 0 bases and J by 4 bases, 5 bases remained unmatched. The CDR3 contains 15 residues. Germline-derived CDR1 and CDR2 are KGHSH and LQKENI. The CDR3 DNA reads TGTGCCAGCTCACCACCCCGGCAGGGGGCATACGAGCAGTACTTC. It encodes CASSPPRQGAYEQYF.

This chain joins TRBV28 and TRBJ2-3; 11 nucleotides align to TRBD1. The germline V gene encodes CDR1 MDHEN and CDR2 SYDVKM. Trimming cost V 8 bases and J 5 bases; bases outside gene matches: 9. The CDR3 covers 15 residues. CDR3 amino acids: CASALGQGAGDTQYF. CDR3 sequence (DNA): TGTGCCAGCGCTCTCGGACAGGGGGCGGGAGATACGCAGTATTTT. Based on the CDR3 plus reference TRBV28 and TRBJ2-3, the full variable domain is DVKVTQSSRYLVKRTGEKVFLECVQDMDHENMFWYRQDPGLGLRLIYFSYDVKMKEKGDIPEGYSVSREKKERFSLILESASTNQTSMYLCASALGQGAGDTQYFGPGTRLTVL.

The CDR3 reads CASSPPSGRRGDTQYF. The CDR3 bases are TGTGCCAGCTCACCACCTAGCGGGAGGCGCGGGGATACGCAGTATTTT. The chain employs TRBV18 and TRBJ2-3; 10 nucleotides align to TRBD2. CDR1 and CDR2 (germline): KGHSH, LQKENI. Trimming at V came to 0 bases and at J to 6 bases, leaving 6 bases not matched to a gene. The CDR3 covers 16 residues.

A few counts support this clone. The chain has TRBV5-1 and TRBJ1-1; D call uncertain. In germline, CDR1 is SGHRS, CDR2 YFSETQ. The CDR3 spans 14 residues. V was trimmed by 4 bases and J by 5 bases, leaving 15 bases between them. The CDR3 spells CASSVSRSLTEAFF. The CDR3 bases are TGCGCCAGCAGCGTGAGCCGGAGTCTTACTGAAGCTTTCTTT.

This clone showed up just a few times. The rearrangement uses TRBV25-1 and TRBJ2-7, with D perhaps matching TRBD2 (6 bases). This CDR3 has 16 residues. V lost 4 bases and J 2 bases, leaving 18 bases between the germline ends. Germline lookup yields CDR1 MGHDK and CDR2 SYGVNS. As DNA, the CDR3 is TGTGCCAGCAGTGGACAGTTTGGTAGCGGTACCTACGAGCAGTACTTC. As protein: CASSGQFGSGTYEQYF.

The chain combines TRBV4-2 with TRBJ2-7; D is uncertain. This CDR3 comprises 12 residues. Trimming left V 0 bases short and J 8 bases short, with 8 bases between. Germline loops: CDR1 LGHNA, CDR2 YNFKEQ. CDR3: CASSQDLNKQYF. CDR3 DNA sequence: TGTGCCAGCAGCCAAGATTTGAACAAGCAGTACTTC.

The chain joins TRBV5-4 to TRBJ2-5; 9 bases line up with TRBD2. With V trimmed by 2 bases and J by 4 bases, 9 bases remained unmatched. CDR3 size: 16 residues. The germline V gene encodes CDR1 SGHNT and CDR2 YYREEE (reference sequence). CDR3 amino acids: CASSLSGRGGRETQYF. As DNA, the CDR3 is TGTGCCAGCAGCTTAAGTGGGCGGGGGGGCCGAGAGACCCAGTACTTC.

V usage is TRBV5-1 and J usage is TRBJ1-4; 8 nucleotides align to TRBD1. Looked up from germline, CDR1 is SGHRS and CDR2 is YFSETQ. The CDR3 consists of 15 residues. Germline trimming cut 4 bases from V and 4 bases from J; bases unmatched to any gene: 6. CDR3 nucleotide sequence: TGCGCCAGCAGCCTCGACAGGGGTGGTAATGAAAAACTGTTTTTT. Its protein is CASSLDRGGNEKLFF.

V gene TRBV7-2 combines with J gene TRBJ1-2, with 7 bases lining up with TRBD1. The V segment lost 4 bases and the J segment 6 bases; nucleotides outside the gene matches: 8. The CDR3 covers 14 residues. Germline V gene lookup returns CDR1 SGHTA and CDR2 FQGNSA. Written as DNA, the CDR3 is TGTGCCAGCAGCTCGGGACAGACCTGGCATGGCTACACCTTC. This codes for CASSSGQTWHGYTF.

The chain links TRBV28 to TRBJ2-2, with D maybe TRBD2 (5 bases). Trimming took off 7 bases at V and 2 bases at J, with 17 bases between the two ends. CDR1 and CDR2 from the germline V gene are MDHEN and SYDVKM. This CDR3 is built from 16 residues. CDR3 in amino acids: CASNLRTPYNTGELFF. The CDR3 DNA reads TGTGCCAGCAACCTTAGGACTCCTTATAACACCGGGGAGCTGTTTTTT. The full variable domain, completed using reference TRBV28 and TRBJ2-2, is DVKVTQSSRYLVKRTGEKVFLECVQDMDHENMFWYRQDPGLGLRLIYFSYDVKMKEKGDIPEGYSVSREKKERFSLILESASTNQTSMYLCASNLRTPYNTGELFFGEGSRLTVL.

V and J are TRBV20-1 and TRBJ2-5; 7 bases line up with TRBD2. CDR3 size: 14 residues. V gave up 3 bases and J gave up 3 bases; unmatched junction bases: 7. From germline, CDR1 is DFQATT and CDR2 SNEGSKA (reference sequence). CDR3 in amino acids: CSASLAGGKETQYF. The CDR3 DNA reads TGCAGTGCTAGTTTGGCCGGGGGGAAAGAGACCCAGTACTTC.

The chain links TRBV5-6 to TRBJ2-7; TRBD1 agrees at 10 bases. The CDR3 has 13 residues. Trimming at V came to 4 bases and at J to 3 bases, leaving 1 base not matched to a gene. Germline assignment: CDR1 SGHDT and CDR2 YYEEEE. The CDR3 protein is CASSGDRGYEQYF. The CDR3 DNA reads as TGTGCCAGCAGCGGGGACAGGGGCTACGAGCAGTACTTC.

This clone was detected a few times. CDR3 bases: TGTGCCAGCAGTCGGGGGGTCGGATATGGCTACACCTTC. Protein: CASSRGVGYGYTF. The chain links TRBV11-2 to TRBJ1-2, with a tentative D call TRBD1 (5 bases). Germline V gives CDR1 SGHAT, CDR2 FQNNGV. V was trimmed by 6 bases and J by 5 bases, leaving 13 bases between them. The CDR3 totals 13 residues.

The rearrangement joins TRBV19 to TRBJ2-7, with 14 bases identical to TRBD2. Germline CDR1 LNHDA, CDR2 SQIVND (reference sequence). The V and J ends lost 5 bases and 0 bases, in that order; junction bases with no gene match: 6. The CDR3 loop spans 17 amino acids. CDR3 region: CASSPTSGRGSSYEQYF. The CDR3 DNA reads TGTGCCAGTAGTCCGACTAGCGGGAGGGGAAGCTCCTACGAGCAGTACTTC.

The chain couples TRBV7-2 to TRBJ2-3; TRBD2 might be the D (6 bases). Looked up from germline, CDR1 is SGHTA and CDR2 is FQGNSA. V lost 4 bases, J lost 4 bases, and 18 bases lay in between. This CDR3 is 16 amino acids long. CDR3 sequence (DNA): TGTGCCAGCAGCTCCCAGATGGGGGGTAATGCAGATACGCAGTATTTT. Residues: CASSSQMGGNADTQYF.

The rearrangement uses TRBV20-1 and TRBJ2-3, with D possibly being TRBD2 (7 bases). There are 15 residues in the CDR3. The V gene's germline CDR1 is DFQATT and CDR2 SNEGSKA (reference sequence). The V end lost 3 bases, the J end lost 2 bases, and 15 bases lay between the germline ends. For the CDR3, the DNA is TGCAGTGCTAGTACGTTTCGGGGGGCCACAGATACGCAGTATTTT. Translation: CSASTFRGATDTQYF.

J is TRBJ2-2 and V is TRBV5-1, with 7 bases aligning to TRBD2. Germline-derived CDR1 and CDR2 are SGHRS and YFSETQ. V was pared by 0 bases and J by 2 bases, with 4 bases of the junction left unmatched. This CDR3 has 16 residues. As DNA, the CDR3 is TGCGCCAGCAGCTTGGGGCTAGCGGTAAACACCGGGGAGCTGTTTTTT. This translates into CASSLGLAVNTGELFF. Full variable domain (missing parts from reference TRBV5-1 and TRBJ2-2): KAGVTQTPRYLIKTRGQQVTLSCSPISGHRSVSWYQQTPGQGLQFLFEYFSETQRNKGNFPGRFSGRQFSNSRSEMNVSTLELGDSALYLCASSLGLAVNTGELFFGEGSRLTVL.

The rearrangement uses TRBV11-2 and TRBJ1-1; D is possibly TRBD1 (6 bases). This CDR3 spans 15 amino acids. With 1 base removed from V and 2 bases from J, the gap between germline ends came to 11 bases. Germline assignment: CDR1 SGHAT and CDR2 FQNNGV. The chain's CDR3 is CASSLAAGVNTEAFF. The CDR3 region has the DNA TGTGCCAGCAGCTTAGCGGCAGGGGTAAACACTGAAGCTTTCTTT.

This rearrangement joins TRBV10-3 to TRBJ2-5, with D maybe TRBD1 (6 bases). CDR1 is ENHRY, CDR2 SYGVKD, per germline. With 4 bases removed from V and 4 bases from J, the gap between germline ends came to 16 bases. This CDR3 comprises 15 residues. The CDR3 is CAISAQTAGAETQYF. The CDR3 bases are TGTGCCATCAGTGCCCAGACCGCAGGGGCAGAGACCCAGTACTTC.

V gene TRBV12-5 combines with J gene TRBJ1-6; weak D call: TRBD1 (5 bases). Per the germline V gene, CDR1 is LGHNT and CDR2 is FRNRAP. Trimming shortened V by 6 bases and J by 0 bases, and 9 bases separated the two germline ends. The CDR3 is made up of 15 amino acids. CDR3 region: CASGPGFSYNSPLHF. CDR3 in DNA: TGTGCTAGTGGCCCAGGGTTCTCCTATAATTCACCCCTCCACTTT.

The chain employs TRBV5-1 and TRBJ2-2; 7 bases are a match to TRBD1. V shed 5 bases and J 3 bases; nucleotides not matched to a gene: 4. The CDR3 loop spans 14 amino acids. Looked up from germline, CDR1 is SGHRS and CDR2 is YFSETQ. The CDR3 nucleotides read TGCGCCAGCAGAAAGGGGGCGGACACCGGGGAGCTGTTTTTT. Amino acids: CASRKGADTGELFF.